This TCR beta chain was captured in a study of T cells in Graves' hyperthyroidism and ophthalmopathy. Whole-study results and caveats: Model predictions of ophthalmopathy came a median approximately 6.2 months before onset.

For the diagnoses, clinical symptoms, serum thyroxine and TRAb, thyroid ultrasound and orbital computed tomography were used. TCR beta CDR3 regions were amplified from RNA transcripts. Researchers ran a first-round RT-PCR on the TCR CDR3 using the HTBI primer set. Using its own MiXCR run on the multiplex PCR reads, TCRdb lists one record per CDR3 protein. Seen here are a few hundred thousand distinct CDR3 sequences, roughly 50% observed once, and the top ten hold around 7.7%. This clonotype has only a few counts. Its specificity is not known. Germline V gene sequence: CDR1 MGHRA, CDR2 YSYEKL. After removal of 4 bases from V and 0 bases from J, the junction contained 7 bases not matched to a gene. The CDR3 is 16 amino acids.

The source material was peripheral blood or thyroid tissue (not recorded which). The TCR was taken from a young woman with Graves' hyperthyroidism. The chain is built from TRBV4-1 and TRBJ1-2; 8 bases map to TRBD1. This CDR3 is CASSLLPTGANYGYTF. Here the CDR3 DNA reads TGCGCCAGCAGCCTACTGCCGACAGGGGCTAACTATGGCTACACCTTC.